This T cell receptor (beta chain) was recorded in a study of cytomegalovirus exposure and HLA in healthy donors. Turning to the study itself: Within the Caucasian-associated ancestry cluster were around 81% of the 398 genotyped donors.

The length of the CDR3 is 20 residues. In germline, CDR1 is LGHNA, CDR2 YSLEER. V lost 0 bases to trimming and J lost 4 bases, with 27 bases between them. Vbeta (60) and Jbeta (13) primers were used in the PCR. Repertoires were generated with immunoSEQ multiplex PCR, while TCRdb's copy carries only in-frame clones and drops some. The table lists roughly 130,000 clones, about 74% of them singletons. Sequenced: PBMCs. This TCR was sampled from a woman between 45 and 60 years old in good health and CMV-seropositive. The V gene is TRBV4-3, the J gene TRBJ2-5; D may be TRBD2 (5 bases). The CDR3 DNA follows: TGCGCCAGCAGCCAAGATGTTGGTGGGGTTGGCAGCGGAAGAATAGAGACCCAGTACTTC. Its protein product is CASSQDVGGVGSGRIETQYF.